Below, one T cell receptor beta chain is given with its context. Antigen specificity is unknown. Primers for the PCR totalled 60 Vbeta and 13 Jbeta. Clones were read by immunoSEQ multiplex PCR, and TCRdb kept only the in-frame ones, dropping some. This sample has around 140,000 clones, with 75% to 85% found just once. This entry belongs to a study of cytomegalovirus exposure and HLA in healthy donors. Study observations and caveats: Within a later analysis, the majority of CMV-associated TCR beta chains appeared HLA-restricted. Donors belonging to an Asian-associated ancestry cluster reportedly showed fewer N-insertions in productive TCRs than the 666-donor mean, according to what a later analysis found. Roughly even sequencing depth across donors was the assumption behind the presence/absence analyses. Per published accounts, TCR beta sequences correctly predicted the HLA-A and HLA-B alleles of most subjects.

CDR3 size: 17 residues. Per germline, CDR1 MNHNS and CDR2 SASEGT. The chain links TRBV6-1 to TRBJ2-5, with 7 bases identical to TRBD1. The J call may be wrong; the DNA end is better matched by TRBJ2-7. Sample: PBMCs. This TCR was sampled from a male donor in good health and CMV-seronegative. The CDR3 DNA is TGTGCCAGCAGTGTCTCCTCGACAGGGATAGAAGCTTACGAGCAGTACTTC. Protein product: CASSVSSTGIEAYEQYF.